This section outlines one T cell receptor beta chain sequence together with its context. Antigen unknown. The CDR3 loop spans 18 amino acids. Trimming pared 5 bases from V and 5 bases from J, leaving 28 bases between. Germline CDR1 and CDR2: MDHEN and SYDVKM. The sample originates from a study of OX40 agonist ivuxolimab in advanced cancers. Study overall: Patients were given ivuxolimab, an antibody that agonizes OX40 (CD134). It was permissible to have had prior anti-PD-1, anti-PD-L1 or anti-CTLA-4 therapy, and around 43% had some. Among those enrolled, mean age was about 63 years (range about 20 to 79) and 75% to 85% were male.

The study's findings and limits: Low normalized T-cell clonal expansion was also seen in some nonresponders.

Libraries were prepared by immunoSEQ multiplex PCR; TCRdb keeps only in-frame clonotypes and omits some of them. This table holds approximately 70,000 clones, 77% found once. The material sequenced was CD4+ or CD8+ T cells sorted from blood, taken in a trial of the OX40 agonist ivuxolimab. V is TRBV28 and J is TRBJ2-7; D call uncertain. This TCR was sampled from an adult with an advanced solid tumor such as melanoma, head and neck, liver or kidney cancer. The CDR3 DNA reads as TGTGCCAGCAGTCCAGAAGGCTTGTGGCTCCTTCCGCCTGACGAGCAGTACTTC. As protein: CASSPEGLWLLPPDEQYF.